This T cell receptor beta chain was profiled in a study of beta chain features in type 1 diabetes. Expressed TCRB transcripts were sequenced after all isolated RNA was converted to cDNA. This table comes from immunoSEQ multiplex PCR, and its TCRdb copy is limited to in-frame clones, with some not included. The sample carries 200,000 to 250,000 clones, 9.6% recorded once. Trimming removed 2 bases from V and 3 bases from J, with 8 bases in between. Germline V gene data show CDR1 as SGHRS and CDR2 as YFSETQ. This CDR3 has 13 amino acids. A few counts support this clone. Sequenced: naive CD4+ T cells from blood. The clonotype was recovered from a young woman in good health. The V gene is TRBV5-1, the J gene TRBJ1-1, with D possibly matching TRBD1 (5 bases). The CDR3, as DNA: TGCGCCAGCAGCTTTTGGGGGGACACTGAAGCTTTCTTT. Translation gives CASSFWGDTEAFF.